One sample yielded the 4 T cell receptor beta chains listed below, sequenced in a study of T cell changes during pregnancy in multiple sclerosis (dated by TCRdb to the late 2010s). Libraries were constructed by the immunoSEQ multiplex PCR assay. TCRdb took over this immuneACCESS table, retaining in-frame rearrangements with V and J assigned. Such tables are incomplete; in checked studies, under half of the missing clones stem from an unresolved V gene, and the remainder is unexplained. The sample yields 60,000 to 85,000 clones; approximately 94% were counted once. The ten most abundant clones make up 0.58% of the sample. The specimen was peripheral blood, collected in the third trimester of pregnancy. These TCRs come from a female donor with multiple sclerosis, enrolled in a pregnancy study.

CDR3 residues: CASSRFSGGVTGELFF. In DNA form, the CDR3 reads TGTGCCAGCAGCCGCTTTAGCGGGGGGGTTACCGGGGAGCTGTTTTTT. J is TRBJ2-2 and V is TRBV4-2; 11 nucleotides agree with TRBD2. The CDR3 is made up of 16 amino acids. V shed 4 bases, J shed 5 bases, and the junction held 6 bases outside the gene matches. CDR1 is LGHNA and CDR2 is YNFKEQ in the germline V gene.

The CDR3 here is CASRLAGGGNEQFF. The CDR3 DNA follows: TGCGCCAGCCGACTAGCGGGGGGGGGCAATGAGCAGTTCTTC. The rearrangement links TRBV5-1 to TRBJ2-1; 14 bases are shared with TRBD2. CDR1 is SGHRS and CDR2 is YFSETQ in the germline V gene. The CDR3 contains 14 residues. Trimming cost V 7 bases and J 6 bases; bases outside gene matches: 3.

This chain links TRBV18 with TRBJ2-5; TRBD1 is a possible D gene (6 bases). The CDR3 totals 15 residues. From germline, CDR1 is KGHSH and CDR2 LQKENI. Trimming took 3 bases from V and 2 from J, leaving 13 bases between them. CDR3 nucleotides: TGTGCCAGCTCACCTGGTTTGAGGGGGCAAGAGACCCAGTACTTC. It codes for CASSPGLRGQETQYF.

This chain links TRBV19 with TRBJ2-5; no firm D call. Germline CDR1 is LNHDA and CDR2 is SQIVND (reference sequence). V was trimmed by 1 base and J by 5 bases, leaving 11 bases between them. The CDR3 totals 14 residues. Here the CDR3 DNA reads TGTGCCAGTAGTATAGGTAATCTTATTGAGACCCAGTACTTC. Amino acid sequence: CASSIGNLIETQYF. Full variable domain (missing parts from reference TRBV19 and TRBJ2-5): DGGITQSPKYLFRKEGQNVTLSCEQNLNHDAMYWYRQDPGQGLRLIYYSQIVNDFQKGDIAEGYSVSREKKESFPLTVTSAQKNPTAFYLCASSIGNLIETQYFGPGTRLLVL.